These 28 T cell receptor beta chains share one sample of origin, sequenced in a study of T cells in localized non-small cell lung cancer. The protocol was immunoSEQ multiplex PCR, while the TCRdb copy is restricted to in-frame clones and leaves out a portion. The table includes some 36,000 clones, approximately 90% detected once. Sequenced material: peripheral blood mononuclear cells, taken before any cancer treatment. These receptors all come from a male donor aged 60 or over with stage II lung adenocarcinoma.

The chain combines TRBV5-6 with TRBJ2-1; TRBD2 might be the D (6 bases). In germline, CDR1 is SGHDT, CDR2 YYEEEE. The CDR3 length is 16 residues. The ends were cut back, 4 bases at V and 4 bases at J, with 18 bases in the middle. This chain's CDR3 is CASSPPLSGGYNEQFF. CDR3 DNA: TGTGCCAGCAGCCCCCCCTTGAGTGGGGGGTACAATGAGCAGTTCTTC.

This clone was detected only a few times. CDR3 in DNA: TGCGCCAGCAGCAAGACTAGCGGGATGAGTGGGGAGCTGTTTTTT. Encoded protein: CASSKTSGMSGELFF. The chain carries TRBV5-1 and TRBJ2-2, with TRBD2 identical over 11 bases. J was trimmed by 8 bases and V by 4 bases; bases with no gene match: 7. The CDR3 totals 15 residues. Germline assignment: CDR1 SGHRS and CDR2 YFSETQ. The entire variable domain, with the rest obtained from reference TRBV5-1 and TRBJ2-2, is as follows: KAGVTQTPRYLIKTRGQQVTLSCSPISGHRSVSWYQQTPGQGLQFLFEYFSETQRNKGNFPGRFSGRQFSNSRSEMNVSTLELGDSALYLCASSKTSGMSGELFFGEGSRLTVL.

The V and J genes are TRBV27 and TRBJ2-7, with D tentatively TRBD2 (5 bases). There are 15 residues in the CDR3. The V end was cut by 8 bases, the J end by 5 bases, with 22 bases between. From germline, CDR1 is MNHEY and CDR2 SMNVEV (reference sequence). In DNA form, the CDR3 reads TGTGCCAGCTCTCCTCGGCGAGGGAATCTCCACGAGCAGTACTTC. Amino acid sequence: CASSPRRGNLHEQYF.

This chain joins TRBV19 and TRBJ1-1; 7 positions agree with TRBD1. The CDR3 is made up of 15 amino acids. Per the germline V gene, CDR1 is LNHDA and CDR2 is SQIVND (reference sequence). The ends lost 3 bases at V and 0 bases at J; junction bases unmatched: 4. For the CDR3, the DNA is TGTGCCAGTAGTATGGAGGGGGCAATGAACACTGAAGCTTTCTTT. This codes for CASSMEGAMNTEAFF.

In nucleotides, the CDR3 is TGTGCCTGGACCCCTGGGGCAGGGTGGGGCTACACCTTC. Encoded protein: CAWTPGAGWGYTF. The chain joins TRBV30 to TRBJ1-2, with a tentative D call TRBD1 (5 bases). Germline V CDR1 and CDR2: GTSNPN, SVGIG (reference sequence). This CDR3 is built from 13 residues. Trimming shortened V by 4 bases and J by 8 bases, and 17 bases separated the two germline ends.

The V call is TRBV19, the J call TRBJ1-5; 7 bases match TRBD1. V was pared by 9 bases and J by 0 bases, with 8 bases of the junction left unmatched. The CDR3 is made up of 15 amino acids. Looked up from germline, CDR1 is LNHDA and CDR2 is SQIVND (reference sequence). DNA for the CDR3: TGTGCCAGCGTGGACAGGCAGTATAGCAATCAGCCCCAGCATTTT. This gives the protein CASVDRQYSNQPQHF.

This chain connects TRBV5-1 to TRBJ2-3, with D perhaps assigned TRBD1 or TRBD2 (5 bases each). Germline-derived CDR1 and CDR2 are SGHRS and YFSETQ. This CDR3 contains 18 residues. V was trimmed by 7 bases and J by 2 bases, leaving 26 bases between them. The CDR3 region is CASGGGAGRQLHTDTQYF. CDR3 nucleotide sequence: TGCGCCAGCGGAGGAGGCGCAGGGCGCCAACTACACACAGATACGCAGTATTTT.

The chain links TRBV6-7 to TRBJ1-2; D ambiguous. TRBV6-7 is designated an ORF whose function remains uncertain. The V end was cut by 7 bases, the J end by 0 bases, with 12 bases between. The CDR3 is 14 residues long. CDR3 amino acids: CASTTRQANYGYTF. Here the CDR3 DNA reads TGTGCCAGCACCACACGTCAAGCTAACTATGGCTACACCTTC.

This clone was observed a handful of times. The J gene is TRBJ2-7, the V gene TRBV18, with 10 bases that match TRBD2. The trim removed 1 base at V and 0 bases at J, leaving 3 bases unmatched. The CDR3 is 16 residues long. In germline, CDR1 is KGHSH, CDR2 LQKENI. The CDR3 DNA reads as TGTGCCAGCTCACCACGACTAGCGGGCACCTCCTACGAGCAGTACTTC. This gives the protein CASSPRLAGTSYEQYF.

The genes are TRBV18 and TRBJ1-4; D not certain. Germline assignment: CDR1 KGHSH and CDR2 LQKENI. This CDR3 has 12 amino acids. V was trimmed by 6 bases and J by 8 bases, leaving 10 bases between them. Here the CDR3 DNA reads TGTGCCAGCTCCCCCTCCGGGGAAAAACTGTTTTTT. Translation gives CASSPSGEKLFF.

The DNA for the CDR3 is TGCAGCGTTCCCCTCTCTGGGGCCAACGTCCTGACTTTC. The encoded protein is CSVPLSGANVLTF. V gene TRBV29-1 combines with J gene TRBJ2-6; D unclear. This CDR3 has 13 residues. Germline V gives CDR1 SQVTM, CDR2 ANQGSEA. V gave up 5 bases and J gave up 0 bases, with 5 bases separating them.

The chain links TRBV2 to TRBJ2-7, with unresolved D. The ends were cut back, 7 bases at V and 6 bases at J, with 7 bases in the middle. This CDR3 region has 10 residues. Germline assignment: CDR1 SNHLY and CDR2 FYNNEI. CDR3 in amino acids: CASKAAEQYF. CDR3 nucleotide sequence: TGTGCCAGCAAAGCAGCCGAGCAGTACTTC.

The chain couples TRBV15 to TRBJ1-2, with 8 bases fitting TRBD1. This CDR3 region has 14 residues. The germline V gene has CDR1 LNHNV and CDR2 YYDKDF (reference sequence). The junction had 4 bases not matched to a gene; V was cut back by 3 bases and J by 4 bases. CDR3 sequence reads: CATSSGQGTYGYTF. As DNA, the CDR3 is TGTGCCACCAGCAGTGGACAGGGAACCTATGGCTACACCTTC.

V gene TRBV27 combines with J gene TRBJ2-1; D is undetermined. V was pared by 2 bases and J by 0 bases, with 8 bases between. The CDR3 length is 15 residues. Germline CDR1 and CDR2: MNHEY and SMNVEV (reference sequence). In DNA form, the CDR3 reads TGTGCCAGCAGTTTAACGAGGAGCTCCTACAATGAGCAGTTCTTC. It specifies CASSLTRSSYNEQFF.

This chain connects TRBV19 to TRBJ2-3; the D is unclear. Germline loops: CDR1 LNHDA, CDR2 SQIVND (reference sequence). The CDR3 is 16 residues long. V lost 1 base and J 3 bases, leaving 14 bases between the germline ends. The CDR3 DNA follows: TGTGCCAGTAGTATAGGAGTTGGGTTCTGGACAGATACGCAGTATTTT. This encodes CASSIGVGFWTDTQYF. The complete variable domain, with remaining parts taken from reference TRBV19 and TRBJ2-3, reads DGGITQSPKYLFRKEGQNVTLSCEQNLNHDAMYWYRQDPGQGLRLIYYSQIVNDFQKGDIAEGYSVSREKKESFPLTVTSAQKNPTAFYLCASSIGVGFWTDTQYFGPGTRLTVL.

This clone was recorded a few times. V is TRBV4-1 and J is TRBJ1-2; D not resolved. This CDR3 spans 16 amino acids. Trimming removed 1 base from V and 0 bases from J, with 12 bases in between. Germline V lookup: CDR1 MGHRA, CDR2 YSYEKL. The CDR3 loop reads CASSQAFVQTNYGYTF. The CDR3 DNA reads TGCGCCAGCAGCCAAGCCTTTGTCCAGACTAACTATGGCTACACCTTC.

The chain combines TRBV29-1 with TRBJ2-3; 8 bases map to TRBD1. This CDR3 has 10 residues. The V gene's germline CDR1 is SQVTM and CDR2 ANQGSEA. V lost 7 bases and J lost 10; bases outside the gene matches: 4. The CDR3 region has the DNA TGCAGCGGACAGGGGCAAGCGCAGTATTTT. This gives the protein CSGQGQAQYF.

This clone has just a few counts. The V gene is TRBV5-1, the J gene TRBJ2-6; unclear D gene. CDR1 is SGHRS and CDR2 is YFSETQ in the germline V gene. CDR3 length: 14 amino acids. Trimming removed 4 bases at V and 0 bases at J, with 5 bases between. The CDR3 reads CASSPVSGANVLTF. The CDR3 region has the DNA TGCGCCAGCAGCCCTGTCTCTGGGGCCAACGTCCTGACTTTC.

The chain has TRBV5-1 and TRBJ1-5, with D possibly being TRBD1 (5 bases). The CDR3 has 14 amino acids. V shed 6 bases and J shed 4 bases, with 14 bases lying between them. The germline V gene has CDR1 SGHRS and CDR2 YFSETQ. CDR3 sequence reads: CASKRDGRNQPQHF. CDR3 bases: TGCGCCAGCAAACGGGACGGCCGTAATCAGCCCCAGCATTTT.

The chain couples TRBV6-5 to TRBJ2-2; TRBD1 might be the D (6 bases). Trimming removed 5 bases from V and 2 bases from J, with 12 bases in between. Per the germline V gene, CDR1 is MNHEY and CDR2 is SVGAGI. CDR3 length equals 15 residues. The CDR3 loop is CASSQVGTNTGELFF. CDR3 DNA: TGTGCCAGCAGTCAAGTAGGGACAAACACCGGGGAGCTGTTTTTT.

The chain employs TRBV7-2 and TRBJ1-2; unclear D gene. V was clipped by 0 bases and J by 7 bases, with 12 bases between them. Germline V CDR1 and CDR2: SGHTA, FQGNSA. This CDR3 comprises 14 residues. CDR3 residues: CASSLAGLRSGYTF. In DNA, the CDR3 is TGTGCCAGCAGCTTAGCGGGTTTAAGGAGTGGCTACACCTTC.

The chain employs TRBV5-6 and TRBJ2-3, with 7 bases aligning to TRBD2. This CDR3 contains 16 residues. Germline V lookup: CDR1 SGHDT, CDR2 YYEEEE. Trimming took 2 bases from V and 1 from J; bases not matched to a gene: 7. In DNA, the CDR3 is TGTGCCAGCAGCTTCCTGACTAGCAGGGGCACAGATACGCAGTATTTT. Amino acids: CASSFLTSRGTDTQYF.

This clone was counted a single time. The J gene is TRBJ2-5, the V gene TRBV5-8; 8 nucleotides align to TRBD1. CDR3 size: 15 residues. Losses at the gene ends were 5 bases for V and 5 bases for J; bases not matched to a gene: 11. Germline values: CDR1 SGHTS, CDR2 YDEGEE. The chain's CDR3 is CASSLRPGGIETQYF. Here the CDR3 DNA reads TGTGCCAGCAGTCTGAGGCCAGGGGGCATCGAGACCCAGTACTTC.

The rearrangement joins TRBV14 to TRBJ2-7; no firm D call. The length of the CDR3 is 15 residues. Germline CDR1 is SGHDN and CDR2 is FVKESK. Trimming took 5 bases from V and 3 from J, leaving 17 bases between them. CDR3 in DNA: TGTGCCAGCAGCTCCGAAGGGTATGATTACTACGAGCAGTACTTC. This encodes CASSSEGYDYYEQYF.

The chain recombines TRBV7-2 with TRBJ2-1; maybe TRBD2 (6 bases). CDR3 size: 16 residues. Trimming cost V 4 bases and J 1 base, with 14 bases left between them. Germline CDR1 SGHTA, CDR2 FQGNSA. The DNA of the CDR3 is TGTGCCAGCAGCTCGCTTGGCGGGGATTCCTACAATGAGCAGTTCTTC. Translating it yields CASSSLGGDSYNEQFF.

This chain links TRBV7-9 with TRBJ2-1; 12 nucleotides line up with TRBD1. The length of the CDR3 is 15 residues. Germline V gene lookup returns CDR1 SEHNR and CDR2 FQNEAQ (reference sequence). The V segment lost 5 bases and the J segment 3 bases; nucleotides outside the gene matches: 2. The CDR3 region has the DNA TGTGCCAGCAGCCGGGACAGGGGGCTCTACAATGAGCAGTTCTTC. Residues: CASSRDRGLYNEQFF.

This clone was counted a single time. The chain is built from TRBV7-2 and TRBJ2-1, with TRBD1 matching 9 bases. There are 13 residues in the CDR3. V was clipped by 5 bases and J by 10 bases; unmatched bases: 6. The germline V gene has CDR1 SGHTA and CDR2 FQGNSA. The CDR3 loop is CASSTGTGNEQFF. Written as DNA, the CDR3 is TGTGCCAGCAGCACCGGGACAGGGAACGAGCAGTTCTTC.

The J gene is TRBJ1-5, the V gene TRBV29-1; 7 bases map to TRBD1. The V segment lost 7 bases and the J segment 1 base; nucleotides outside the gene matches: 7. Germline V gives CDR1 SQVTM, CDR2 ANQGSEA. The CDR3 runs to 14 residues. The CDR3, as DNA: TGCAGCGCCGCCTCAGGGGGGAGCAATCAGCCCCAGCATTTT. Translation: CSAASGGSNQPQHF.